This T cell receptor (beta chain) was found in a study of response to subunit inactivated influenza vaccine. Trimming shortened V by 2 bases and J by 12 bases, and 14 bases separated the two germline ends. The CDR3 is made up of 11 amino acids. Germline V gene sequence: CDR1 DFQATT, CDR2 SNEGSKA (reference sequence). A single record per CDR3 protein comes from TCRdb applying MiXCR to the RT-PCR reads. This sample yields under 800,000 distinct CDR3 sequences, of which about 15% are seen a single time; 6% to 8% belongs to the top ten. The TCR comes from a man aged 50-60 years who received an inactivated influenza vaccine. The chain uses TRBV20-1 and TRBJ2-7; no reliable D call. The specimen was PBMCs from blood, collected around 14 days before vaccination. The CDR3 DNA sequence: TGCAGTGCTAGAAAGGACCTTGGGTGGTACTTC. Its protein is CSARKDLGWYF.